The rows below give T cell receptor beta chains drawn from one sample of a study of early T cells in non-severe SARS-CoV-2 infection. TCRdb re-analysed the 5' RACE reads in MiXCR, keeping a single row per CDR3 protein. The sample contains fewer than 75,000 distinct CDR3 sequences, around 19% of which appear only once. The source was whole blood, collected at baseline. The receptors here all came from an adult who was a healthcare worker with PCR-confirmed SARS-CoV-2 infection or an uninfected control (not recorded which). The CDR3 runs from the conserved cysteine through the conserved F or W. Each record gives: D gene, V gene, clone size, J gene, CDR3 DNA, CDR3 protein. The D gene is left open where the match is weak. Clone size is shown for a subset of rows, as once, few, many or a class of expanded clone.

d_call: TRBD2
v_call: TRBV9
clone_size: few
j_call: TRBJ2-3
cdr3_nt: TGTGCCAGCAGCGTAGAAGGACTAGCGTCGGCAGATACGCAGTATTTT
cdr3_aa: CASSVEGLASADTQYF

d_call: TRBD2
v_call: TRBV25-1
clone_size: few
j_call: TRBJ2-7
cdr3_nt: TGTGCCAGCAGTGAATACACGGGAGGGAGGAGCTCCTACGAGCAGTACTTC
cdr3_aa: CASSEYTGGRSSYEQYF

d_call: TRBD2
v_call: TRBV3-1
clone_size: NA
j_call: TRBJ2-2
cdr3_nt: TGTGCCAGCAGGTCAGCGGGGAACGGGGAGCTGTTTTTT
cdr3_aa: CASRSAGNGELFF

d_call: NA
v_call: TRBV5-8
clone_size: NA
j_call: TRBJ1-5
cdr3_nt: TGTGCCAGCAGCACCCCCAGGCAGGCGGTGGTTGATAGCAATCAGCCCCAGCATTTT
cdr3_aa: CASSTPRQAVVDSNQPQHF

d_call: TRBD1
v_call: TRBV12-3/TRBV12-4
clone_size: few
j_call: TRBJ1-3
cdr3_nt: TGTGCCAGCAGGAAGGGGGCTTCTGGAAACACCATATATTTT
cdr3_aa: CASRKGASGNTIYF

d_call: NA
v_call: TRBV20-1
clone_size: NA
j_call: TRBJ1-5
cdr3_nt: TGCAGTGCGGGACGGCCAGATCAGCCCCAGCATTTT
cdr3_aa: CSAGRPDQPQHF

d_call: NA
v_call: TRBV6-1
clone_size: NA
j_call: TRBJ1-5
cdr3_nt: TGTGCCAGCAGTGAAGCCAGGGCCCATCAGCCCCAGCATTTT
cdr3_aa: CASSEARAHQPQHF

d_call: NA
v_call: TRBV27
clone_size: many
j_call: TRBJ1-5
cdr3_nt: TGTGCCAGCAGGGGCAGGGTAAATCAGCCCCAGCATTTT
cdr3_aa: CASRGRVNQPQHF

d_call: NA
v_call: TRBV4-2
clone_size: NA
j_call: TRBJ2-1
cdr3_nt: TGTGCCAGCAGCGCCAACCCCCTGGGGGCTTTGTACAATGAGCAGTTCTTC
cdr3_aa: CASSANPLGALYNEQFF

d_call: NA
v_call: TRBV5-1
clone_size: few
j_call: TRBJ1-6
cdr3_nt: TGCGCCAGCAGCTTGGGGCGGTCGGGCTCCTATAATTCACCCCTCCACTTT
cdr3_aa: CASSLGRSGSYNSPLHF

d_call: TRBD2
v_call: TRBV4-3
clone_size: NA
j_call: TRBJ2-1
cdr3_nt: TGCGCCAGCAGCCAAGGACTAGCGGGCCACAATGAGCAGTTCTTC
cdr3_aa: CASSQGLAGHNEQFF

d_call: NA
v_call: TRBV10-3
clone_size: few
j_call: TRBJ1-4
cdr3_nt: TGTGCCATCAGTGAGCGTGTTGATGAAAAACTGTTTTTT
cdr3_aa: CAISERVDEKLFF

d_call: TRBD2
v_call: TRBV19
clone_size: few
j_call: TRBJ2-3
cdr3_nt: TGTGCCAGTAGTACCCGGACTAGCGGGAGCGCAGATACGCAGTATTTT
cdr3_aa: CASSTRTSGSADTQYF

d_call: TRBD1
v_call: TRBV4-3
clone_size: few
j_call: TRBJ1-3
cdr3_nt: TGCGCCAGCAGCCCTTCCTTGACAGGGAATGGAAACACCATATATTTT
cdr3_aa: CASSPSLTGNGNTIYF

d_call: TRBD2
v_call: TRBV2
clone_size: NA
j_call: TRBJ2-7
cdr3_nt: TGTGCCAGCAGTGAACTAGCGGGAACCTACGAGCAGTACTTC
cdr3_aa: CASSELAGTYEQYF

d_call: NA
v_call: TRBV29-1
clone_size: NA
j_call: TRBJ1-1
cdr3_nt: TGCAGCGTTGAGTGGAGCACTGAAGCTTTCTTT
cdr3_aa: CSVEWSTEAFF

d_call: TRBD2
v_call: TRBV15
clone_size: NA
j_call: TRBJ2-5
cdr3_nt: TGTGCCACCAGGAGCCTCAGACTAGCGGGGCAAGAGACCCAGTACTTC
cdr3_aa: CATRSLRLAGQETQYF

d_call: TRBD2
v_call: TRBV20-1
clone_size: few
j_call: TRBJ2-2
cdr3_nt: TGCAGTGCTAGAAATAGGCTAGCGGAAAACACCGGGGAGCTGTTTTTT
cdr3_aa: CSARNRLAENTGELFF

d_call: NA
v_call: TRBV15
clone_size: NA
j_call: TRBJ2-3
cdr3_nt: TGTGCCACCGGAGGCCCGGGGCAAGGAGATACGCAGTATTTT
cdr3_aa: CATGGPGQGDTQYF

d_call: TRBD2
v_call: TRBV6-5
clone_size: few
j_call: TRBJ2-7
cdr3_nt: TGTGCCAGCAGTTACTCGATTCTAGCGGGGGGAACCTACGAGCAGTACTTC
cdr3_aa: CASSYSILAGGTYEQYF

d_call: NA
v_call: TRBV20-1
clone_size: many
j_call: TRBJ2-7
cdr3_nt: TGCAGTGCTAGACCCCAGTCCACCTACGAGCAGTACTTC
cdr3_aa: CSARPQSTYEQYF

d_call: TRBD1
v_call: TRBV20-1
clone_size: few
j_call: TRBJ2-4
cdr3_nt: TGCAGTGCTAGAGACGACAGGGGGTTTTCCAAAAACATTCAGTACTTC
cdr3_aa: CSARDDRGFSKNIQYF

d_call: TRBD1
v_call: TRBV20-1
clone_size: once
j_call: TRBJ1-2
cdr3_nt: TGCAGTGCTGGAGGGACAGGGCTTAACTATGGCTACACCTTC
cdr3_aa: CSAGGTGLNYGYTF

d_call: TRBD1
v_call: TRBV12-3/TRBV12-4
clone_size: NA
j_call: TRBJ2-3
cdr3_nt: TGTGCCAGCAGTACCCGGACAGGGGCGACAGATACGCAGTATTTT
cdr3_aa: CASSTRTGATDTQYF

d_call: NA
v_call: TRBV11-1
clone_size: NA
j_call: TRBJ2-7
cdr3_nt: TGTGCCAGCAGCCGCAGTCGGATCTCCTACGAGCAGTACTTC
cdr3_aa: CASSRSRISYEQYF

d_call: TRBD1
v_call: TRBV6-1
clone_size: NA
j_call: TRBJ2-3
cdr3_nt: TGTGCCAGCAGTGGGCGACAGGGTCCAGATACGCAGTATTTT
cdr3_aa: CASSGRQGPDTQYF

d_call: TRBD2
v_call: TRBV15
clone_size: many
j_call: TRBJ2-1
cdr3_nt: TGTGCCACCAGCAGAGAGACGAAAATAGCGGGAGGTTCCTACAATGAGCAGTTCTTC
cdr3_aa: CATSRETKIAGGSYNEQFF

d_call: TRBD1
v_call: TRBV7-8
clone_size: few
j_call: TRBJ1-3
cdr3_nt: TGTGCCAGCAGCCACGGACAGGGGCTTTCTGGAAACACCATATATTTT
cdr3_aa: CASSHGQGLSGNTIYF

d_call: NA
v_call: TRBV5-1
clone_size: NA
j_call: TRBJ2-1
cdr3_nt: TGCGCCAGCAGTATCCCCGGATACAATGAGCAGTTCTTC
cdr3_aa: CASSIPGYNEQFF

d_call: TRBD2
v_call: TRBV28
clone_size: few
j_call: TRBJ2-1
cdr3_nt: TGTGCCAGCAGTTTACGGTGGCGGGGACTAAACAATGAGCAGTTCTTC
cdr3_aa: CASSLRWRGLNNEQFF

d_call: TRBD1
v_call: TRBV18
clone_size: NA
j_call: TRBJ2-3
cdr3_nt: TGTGCCACCACAGGGGCGGATACGCAGTATTTT
cdr3_aa: CATTGADTQYF

d_call: NA
v_call: TRBV6-1
clone_size: NA
j_call: TRBJ1-1
cdr3_nt: TGTGCCAGCAGCCAAACGACAGAGGGGAGCACTGAAGCTTTCTTT
cdr3_aa: CASSQTTEGSTEAFF

d_call: TRBD1
v_call: TRBV15
clone_size: few
j_call: TRBJ2-7
cdr3_nt: TGTGCCACCAGCAGAGAAGTGCCGGGACAGGGGATCCACGAGCAGTACTTC
cdr3_aa: CATSREVPGQGIHEQYF

d_call: NA
v_call: TRBV7-9
clone_size: NA
j_call: TRBJ2-7
cdr3_nt: TGTGCCAGCAGCACCTCCGGCGGTCCCTACGAGCAGTACTTC
cdr3_aa: CASSTSGGPYEQYF

d_call: NA
v_call: TRBV18
clone_size: few
j_call: TRBJ1-1
cdr3_nt: TGTGCCAGCTCACCACCGGGGGGGAAGAACACTGAAGCTTTCTTT
cdr3_aa: CASSPPGGKNTEAFF

d_call: TRBD1
v_call: TRBV27
clone_size: NA
j_call: TRBJ2-2
cdr3_nt: TGTGCCAGCAGGACAGGGGGCACCGGGGAGCTGTTTTTT
cdr3_aa: CASRTGGTGELFF

d_call: TRBD2
v_call: TRBV5-4
clone_size: NA
j_call: TRBJ2-1
cdr3_nt: TGTGCCAGCACCCGAGGGACTAGCGGGGGTTATGAGCAGTTCTTC
cdr3_aa: CASTRGTSGGYEQFF

d_call: TRBD2
v_call: TRBV20-1
clone_size: few
j_call: TRBJ2-3
cdr3_nt: TGCAGTGCTAGTAAAGCGGGATCTGACTACGGCACAGATACGCAGTATTTT
cdr3_aa: CSASKAGSDYGTDTQYF

d_call: NA
v_call: TRBV7-8
clone_size: NA
j_call: TRBJ2-7
cdr3_nt: TGTGCCAGCAGCTTAGTGGGATACGAGCAGTACTTC
cdr3_aa: CASSLVGYEQYF

d_call: NA
v_call: TRBV28
clone_size: NA
j_call: TRBJ2-1
cdr3_nt: TGTGCCAGCAGCCACTCACGGGGTCGCAATGAGCAGTTCTTC
cdr3_aa: CASSHSRGRNEQFF

d_call: NA
v_call: TRBV5-6
clone_size: many
j_call: TRBJ2-1
cdr3_nt: TGTGCCAGCAGCTCCCAGGACAGATCCCTTTCCAGTGAGCAGTTCTTC
cdr3_aa: CASSSQDRSLSSEQFF

d_call: NA
v_call: TRBV11-2
clone_size: few
j_call: TRBJ1-2
cdr3_nt: TGTGCCAGCAGCCGAGAAAGTACGCAGGCCTATGGCTACACCTTC
cdr3_aa: CASSRESTQAYGYTF

d_call: TRBD1
v_call: TRBV10-3
clone_size: NA
j_call: TRBJ2-1
cdr3_nt: TGTGCCATCACCCGAGGGGAAGGGACAGGGGCCTACAATGAGCAGTTCTTC
cdr3_aa: CAITRGEGTGAYNEQFF

d_call: NA
v_call: TRBV18
clone_size: few
j_call: TRBJ2-1
cdr3_nt: TGTGCCAGCTCACGCGATATAACCTACAATGAGCAGTTCTTC
cdr3_aa: CASSRDITYNEQFF

d_call: NA
v_call: TRBV29-1
clone_size: few
j_call: TRBJ1-2
cdr3_nt: TGCAGCACCAAACCGGGACACACCTTC
cdr3_aa: CSTKPGHTF

d_call: TRBD2
v_call: TRBV28
clone_size: many
j_call: TRBJ2-1
cdr3_nt: TGTGCCAGCAGTACCCTAGCGGGGAGGCCATCGGGGCATGAGCAGTTCTTC
cdr3_aa: CASSTLAGRPSGHEQFF

d_call: NA
v_call: TRBV19
clone_size: NA
j_call: TRBJ2-7
cdr3_nt: TGTGCCAGTAGTCCCCAGTCCAGTTACGAGCAGTACTTC
cdr3_aa: CASSPQSSYEQYF

d_call: NA
v_call: TRBV10-1
clone_size: few
j_call: TRBJ1-6
cdr3_nt: TGCGCCAGCAGTGAATCCCCCGTGGCTTCACCCCTCCACTTT
cdr3_aa: CASSESPVASPLHF

d_call: TRBD1
v_call: TRBV6-5
clone_size: many
j_call: TRBJ1-2
cdr3_nt: TGTGCCAGCAGCAACCTAGGACAGGGACGTGGCTACACCTTC
cdr3_aa: CASSNLGQGRGYTF

d_call: NA
v_call: TRBV2
clone_size: NA
j_call: TRBJ1-3
cdr3_nt: TGTGCCAGCAGAGCAAGACAAGCTGGAAACACCATATATTTT
cdr3_aa: CASRARQAGNTIYF

d_call: TRBD1
v_call: TRBV18
clone_size: NA
j_call: TRBJ2-5
cdr3_nt: TGTGCCAGCTCACCACTGGACAGGGAAGAGACCCAGTACTTC
cdr3_aa: CASSPLDREETQYF

d_call: NA
v_call: TRBV18
clone_size: NA
j_call: TRBJ2-4
cdr3_nt: TGTGCCAGCTCCCCCGGTGGGGGGACCAAAAACATTCAGTACTTC
cdr3_aa: CASSPGGGTKNIQYF